This TCR beta chain originates from a study of T cell changes during pregnancy in multiple sclerosis. This table comes from immunoSEQ multiplex PCR, and its TCRdb copy is limited to in-frame clones, with some not included. The table has over 30,000 clones, around 93% seen once. This CDR3 comprises 12 residues. Germline loops: CDR1 SGHDT, CDR2 YYEEEE. V dropped 2 bases and J dropped 8 bases, with 9 bases sitting between them. The genes are TRBV5-6 and TRBJ2-3; possible D gene TRBD2, 6 bases. The TCR sequence derives from a female donor with multiple sclerosis, enrolled in a pregnancy study. Material: CD4+ T cells from peripheral blood mononuclear cells, obtained after pregnancy. CDR3 bases: TGTGCCAGCAGCTTTTTCGGGGGTACGCAGTATTTT. Amino acids: CASSFFGGTQYF.